This TCR beta chain came from a study of blood T cells in healthy people across ages. Whole-study results and caveats: PBMCs went unsorted, and a conclusive naive versus antigen-experienced comparison was therefore prevented.

Every donor gave approximately 10 milliliters of peripheral blood. Losses at the gene ends were 7 bases for V and 5 bases for J; bases not matched to a gene: 7. CDR1 SGHRS and CDR2 YFSETQ come from the germline V gene. The length of the CDR3 is 15 residues. With a J-beta primer mix and a sample-barcoded 5' primer, a second PCR ran roughly 6 to 11 cycles. One entry per CDR3 protein, called by TCRdb with MiXCR from the 5' RACE reads. Counted here are about 630,000 distinct CDR3 sequences, roughly 20% occurring once; the ten biggest clones make up approximately 3.7%. Note on this clonotype: Antigen unknown.

This receptor was identified in a man between 65 and 80 years old in good health. The chain couples TRBV5-1 to TRBJ2-5, with TRBD2 identical over 14 bases. Sequenced sample: blood. The CDR3 nucleotides read TGCGCCAGCGGTGGGGGACTAGCGGGAGTCGAGACCCAGTACTTC. Amino acids: CASGGGLAGVETQYF.